This TCR beta chain was found in a study of OX40 agonist ivuxolimab in advanced cancers. In the study overall: Prior therapy, whether anti-PD-1, anti-PD-L1 or anti-CTLA-4, was allowed, and roughly 40% had some.

Profiled with immunoSEQ multiplex PCR; TCRdb holds only in-frame clones, not every one. This sample yields 73,000 or so clones, of which approximately 78% are seen a single time; approximately 0.38% belongs to the top ten. CDR3 size: 17 residues. V trimming: 3 bases; J trimming: 1 base; junction bases outside the gene matches: 13. Germline-derived CDR1 and CDR2 are SGHNT and YYREEE (reference sequence). The material was CD4+ or CD8+ T cells sorted from blood, obtained in a trial of the OX40 agonist ivuxolimab. The chain couples TRBV5-4 to TRBJ2-7; 7 bases match TRBD1. The sequence was obtained from an adult with an advanced solid tumor such as melanoma, head and neck, liver or kidney cancer. The CDR3 sequence: CASSYPLGQADSYEQYF. The CDR3 DNA sequence: TGTGCCAGCAGCTACCCCCTAGGACAGGCCGATTCCTACGAGCAGTACTTC.